This entry concerns a single TCR beta chain. What it recognizes is unknown. This sample was taken from a study of CXCR3-negative and CXCR3-positive naive CD8 T cells. Study-wide findings and caveats: More hydrophobic TRB CDR3s occurred in CXCR3-positive than in CXCR3-negative naive cells. Similar TRBV-TRBJ usage characterized naive CXCR3-negative and CXCR3-positive cells; memory cells differed. Fresh PBMCs went into most assays, and CXCR3 expression partly declined after cryopreservation.

Naive CD8+ T cells carried a CD45RO-CCR7+CD27+CD95- phenotype. Researchers prepared the TRB cDNA libraries using 5' RACE with UMI labels. Each CDR3 protein gets one entry in TCRdb, which reprocessed the 5' RACE reads and gives no DNA. The repertoire table contains 43,000 or so distinct CDR3 sequences. The CDR3 runs to 16 residues. CDR1 SQVTM and CDR2 ANQGSEA come from the germline V gene. J is TRBJ2-2 and V is TRBV29-1; with no DNA, the TCRdb D assignment of TRBD2 cannot be verified. Sample: naive CXCR3- CD8+ T cells from blood. Subset denoted: CD45RO-CCR7+CD27+CD95- naive CD8+ T cells lacking CXCR3 (TNR3-). This receptor was identified in a human donor in good health. Some clones in this sample may be carry-over from other donors' samples. This CDR3 reads CSVGGTGTSALGELFF.